This T cell receptor beta chain was recovered during a study of human T cells and chemical hapten exposure. At the level of the study: TCR yield per sample varied, mainly due to pooled library volumes.

This clonotype has at least ten counts. TCRdb reanalysed the 5' RACE reads using MiXCR and keeps one entry per CDR3 protein. The table lists 120,000 to 150,000 distinct CDR3 sequences, around 4.4% of them singletons. Total RNA was extracted from unfractionated whole blood. The CDR3 contains 12 residues. Trimming shortened V by 2 bases and J by 7 bases, and 11 bases separated the two germline ends. Germline CDR1 DFQATT, CDR2 SNEGSKA (reference sequence). The genes are TRBV20-1 and TRBJ1-1, with D maybe TRBD1 (5 bases). The origin of this receptor is a female donor in good health. CDR3 DNA: TGCAGTGCTAGACGGGGGAGGGGTGAAGCTTTCTTT. Translating it yields CSARRGRGEAFF.